This TCR beta chain was observed in a study of T-cell reconstitution after alpha-beta-depleted transplantation in children. Study outcomes and limitations: Fresh T-cell production supplied most of the T-cell counts and diversity seen one year after transplant. Several hundred rapidly expanded clones from non-depleted graft cells reportedly supplied alpha-beta T cells about two months post-transplant.

This clonotype was recorded a few times. What it binds is not known. The library targeted TCRbeta and was prepared with unique molecular identifiers. MiXCR, applied by TCRdb to the PCR reads, yields one record per CDR3 protein. This sample has a few hundred thousand distinct CDR3 sequences, with roughly 27% found just once. Looked up from germline, CDR1 is SGHVS and CDR2 is FNYEAQ. V lost 5 bases, J lost 3 bases, and 28 bases lay in between. This CDR3 region has 19 residues. V and J are TRBV7-6 and TRBJ2-5, with D perhaps given as TRBD1 or TRBD2 (7 bases each). This material consisted of PBMCs, taken before TCRalphabeta/CD19-depleted stem cell transplant. The sequence derives from a boy under two years old with Wiskott-Aldrich syndrome, due to receive a stem cell transplant. The CDR3 DNA sequence: TGTGCCAGCAGCCCTGTCTGGCGGGAGATGGCAGGGGGTAAAGAGACCCAGTACTTC. It yields the protein CASSPVWREMAGGKETQYF.